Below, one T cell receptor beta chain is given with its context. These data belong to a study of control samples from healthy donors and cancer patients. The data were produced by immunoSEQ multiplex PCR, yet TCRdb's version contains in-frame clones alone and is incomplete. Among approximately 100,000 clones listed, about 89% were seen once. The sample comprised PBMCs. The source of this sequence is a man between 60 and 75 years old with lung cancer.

The CDR3 DNA reads as TGTGCCAGCTCACCACCGGGGGGCGCAGGCACAGATACGCAGTATTTT. It is translated as CASSPPGGAGTDTQYF. V gene TRBV18 combines with J gene TRBJ2-3; D may correspond to TRBD1 or TRBD2 (6 bases each). V lost 0 bases and J 1 base, leaving 11 bases between the germline ends. From germline, CDR1 is KGHSH and CDR2 LQKENI. The CDR3 has 16 amino acids.